A selection of T cell receptor beta chains follows, all from one sample in a study of PD-L1 blockade in urothelial cancer. Produced via immunoSEQ multiplex PCR; TCRdb's table is partial and in-frame only. The table has over 20,000 clones, around nine tenths seen once. Specimen: PBMCs, collected around atezolizumab (anti-PD-L1) treatment. Receptors were obtained from a man aged 55 to 70 with urothelial cancer. The CDR3 runs from the conserved cysteine through the conserved F or W. Each record gives: V gene, J gene, D gene, clone size, CDR3 DNA, CDR3 protein. D genes are given only for firm matches. For some rows the clone size is stated as once, few or many, or as a class when expanded; others skip it.

TRBV6-6	TRBJ2-7	TRBD1	.	TGTGCCAGCAGCCAGGACAGGGCCTACGAGCAGTACTTC	CASSQDRAYEQYF
TRBV5-4	TRBJ2-1	TRBD2	.	TGTGCCAGCAGCTTGGAGGCGTCTAGCGGGAACAATGAGCAGTTCTTC	CASSLEASSGNNEQFF
TRBV10-3	TRBJ2-7	TRBD1	.	TGTGCCATCAGCCCAGGGGAGGACAGGGCCTACGAGCAGTACTTC	CAISPGEDRAYEQYF
TRBV15	TRBJ1-4	TRBD1	.	TGTGCCACCAGCAGAGATCCCCCCGGACAGGGTGTTGAAAAACTGTTTTTT	CATSRDPPGQGVEKLFF
TRBV5-8	TRBJ1-2	TRBD1	.	TGTGCCAGCAGCTTAGTCCCGGGACAGGGTAACTATGGCTACACCTTC	CASSLVPGQGNYGYTF
TRBV19	TRBJ2-7	.	once	TGTGCCAGTAGTAGTAGCGGATCCTACGAGCAGTACTTC	CASSSSGSYEQYF
TRBV4-1	TRBJ1-2	.	.	TGCGCCAGCAGCCCAGGGTACTCTGGCTACACCTTC	CASSPGYSGYTF
TRBV16	TRBJ2-5	TRBD1	few	TGTGCCAGCAGCCCTCTGGGACAGGGACAAGAGACCCAGTACTTC	CASSPLGQGQETQYF
TRBV7-2	TRBJ2-7	.	.	TGTGCCAGCAGCTCCGCCCCCGGTTACGAGCAGTACTTC	CASSSAPGYEQYF
TRBV5-1	TRBJ2-3	TRBD2	once	TGCGCCAGCAGCCCCCAAGCGGGGTTGCACACAGATACGCAGTATTTT	CASSPQAGLHTDTQYF
TRBV5-6	TRBJ2-5	TRBD2	.	TGTGCCAGCAGCTTGGGCGGGGGGGCGTCGGAGACCCAGTACTTC	CASSLGGGASETQYF
TRBV9	TRBJ1-5	.	once	TGTGCCAGCAGCGTAGGACAGTACAATAGCAATCAGCCCCAGCATTTT	CASSVGQYNSNQPQHF
TRBV18	TRBJ2-1	.	once	TGTGCCAGCTCACCGAGACAGAGGGGGAACAATGAGCAGTTCTTC	CASSPRQRGNNEQFF
TRBV4-1	TRBJ1-5	.	.	TGCGCCAGCAGCCAAGTGCCCGGGGATTCTGGCAATCAGCCCCAGCATTTT	CASSQVPGDSGNQPQHF
TRBV5-4	TRBJ2-5	TRBD2	.	TGTGCCAGCAGCCGGACTAGCGACCGAGAGACCCAGTACTTC	CASSRTSDRETQYF
TRBV11-1	TRBJ2-4	.	once	TGTGCCAGCAAGGGCACACGGGACACCTATATTGGAAACATTCAGTACTTC	CASKGTRDTYIGNIQYF
TRBV13	TRBJ2-7	TRBD1	once	TGTGCCAGCAGCTTAGGGCCGACAGGGACGCCTACCTACGAGCAGTACTTC	CASSLGPTGTPTYEQYF
TRBV9	TRBJ2-5	TRBD2	.	TGTGCCAGCAGCCTCCGGACAGGGAAGGGAATAGCGGGGGGCCCTCAAGAGACCCAGTACTTC	CASSLRTGKGIAGGPQETQYF
TRBV19	TRBJ1-2	.	.	TGTGCCAGTAGTATCGACAGCAACTATGGCTACACCTTC	CASSIDSNYGYTF
TRBV7-8	TRBJ1-6	.	.	TGTGCCAGCAGCCAAGACAGAGATTCACCCCTCCACTTT	CASSQDRDSPLHF
TRBV27	TRBJ1-4	TRBD1	few	TGTGCCAGCAGTTTTCGACAGGGATATAATGAAAAACTGTTTTTT	CASSFRQGYNEKLFF
TRBV19	TRBJ2-1	.	once	TGTGCCAGTAGCCGTGGGACAAGACTTCAGAATGAGCAGTTCTTC	CASSRGTRLQNEQFF
TRBV7-9	TRBJ2-7	.	medium-sized	TGTGCCAGCAACCTCTACCAAGTCACGCCGGGCGAGCAGTACTTC	CASNLYQVTPGEQYF
TRBV14	TRBJ2-7	.	.	TGTGCCAGCAGCCAGGCTTACGAGCAGTACTTC	CASSQAYEQYF
TRBV5-1	TRBJ2-3	TRBD1	.	TGCGCCAGCAGTCCCGGACAGGGTGGGACAGATACGCAGTATTTT	CASSPGQGGTDTQYF
TRBV7-6	TRBJ2-7	.	.	TGTGCCAGCAGCTTAGGTACGCGGGGTGTCCACCCCTACGAGCAGTACTTC	CASSLGTRGVHPYEQYF
TRBV7-8	TRBJ1-1	.	.	TGTGCCAGCAGCTTAAACCAACGGGAGTTCACTGAAGCTTTCTTT	CASSLNQREFTEAFF
TRBV28	TRBJ2-2	.	.	TGTGCCAGCAGGACAGGGAACACCGGGGAGCTGTTTTTT	CASRTGNTGELFF
TRBV19	TRBJ2-3	.	.	TGTGCCAGTAGTATGGGCTGGTCTGGCACAGATACGCAGTATTTT	CASSMGWSGTDTQYF
TRBV19	TRBJ1-4	.	.	TGTGCCAGTAGTTGGTGGCCGAAGCGCGATGAAAAACTGTTTTTT	CASSWWPKRDEKLFF
TRBV27	TRBJ2-3	TRBD1	.	TGTGCCAGCGCTGTTGGACAGGGGGAATCAGATACGCAGTATTTT	CASAVGQGESDTQYF
TRBV5-1	TRBJ2-1	TRBD2	.	TGCGCCAGCAGCCTAATGGGGCGGGGGGCCTACAATGAGCAGTTCTTC	CASSLMGRGAYNEQFF
TRBV6-1	TRBJ1-5	.	.	TGTGCCACCCTAGCCAGCCTCCAGCCCCAGCATTTT	CATLASLQPQHF
TRBV6-1	TRBJ2-7	.	.	TGTGCCAGCAGCGAGACCACTACGAGTATCAAGCAGTACTTC	CASSETTTSIKQYF
TRBV19	TRBJ2-7	.	once	TGTGCCAGTAGTAACCAGGGAATCGCCGAGCAGTACTTC	CASSNQGIAEQYF
TRBV29-1	TRBJ2-5	TRBD2	.	TGCAGCTCCCCGGGGGGTAGTGGACAAGAGACCCAGTACTTC	CSSPGGSGQETQYF
TRBV7-9	TRBJ1-1	TRBD1	.	TGTGCCAGCAGCAGGACAGGTATGAACACTGAAGCTTTCTTT	CASSRTGMNTEAFF
TRBV29-1	TRBJ1-1	.	few	TGCAGCGTGCATACCCGGTATGCACCCAACACTGAAGCTTTCTTT	CSVHTRYAPNTEAFF
TRBV19	TRBJ1-1	TRBD1	.	TGTGCCAGTAGTACGCGGACAGGGCGGGTCACTGAAGCTTTCTTT	CASSTRTGRVTEAFF